This TCR beta chain was recorded in a study of blood T cell repertoires in COVID-19. In the study overall: Researchers got acute and convalescent COVID-19 samples from the United States, Italy and Spain.

The table came from immunoSEQ multiplex PCR; TCRdb's copy has only in-frame clones and leaves some out. This table holds under 250,000 clones, 85% to 90% found once. V shed 1 base and J shed 4 bases, with 8 bases lying between them. CDR1 is MNHNS and CDR2 is SASEGT in the germline V gene. CDR3 length: 14 amino acids. Material for sequencing was peripheral blood. The J gene is TRBJ1-5, the V gene TRBV6-1, with unresolved D. The receptor comes from a man between 45 and 60 years old with COVID-19, enrolled during active disease. CDR3: CASSEGAYNQPQHF. CDR3 DNA sequence: TGTGCCAGCAGTGAAGGGGCCTATAATCAGCCCCAGCATTTT.